This TCR beta chain was recovered during a study of tissue T cells after allogeneic stem cell transplantation. Steroid-refractory graft-versus-host disease after allogeneic hematopoietic cell transplant qualified adults for prospective research-autopsy enrollment. CDR3 sequences, V/J genes, frequencies and template counts came from survey-depth TCRbeta sequencing. The protocol was immunoSEQ multiplex PCR, while the TCRdb copy is restricted to in-frame clones and leaves out a portion. The table lists some 2,000 clones, 55% to 70% of them singletons. Looked up from germline, CDR1 is LGHNT and CDR2 is FRNRAP. The V and J ends lost 0 bases and 2 bases, in that order; junction bases with no gene match: 2. This CDR3 spans 16 amino acids.

The chain uses TRBV12-5 and TRBJ1-4, with 8 bases aligning to TRBD1. Sequenced material: transverse colon tissue, taken at autopsy. The sequence was obtained from a male patient older than 55 with steroid-refractory graft-versus-host disease after an allogeneic stem cell transplant. Some T cells could come from the graft donor. The CDR3 sequence: CASGLVSGGTNEKLFF. The CDR3 bases are TGTGCTAGTGGTTTGGTTTCAGGGGGCACTAATGAAAAACTGTTTTTT.